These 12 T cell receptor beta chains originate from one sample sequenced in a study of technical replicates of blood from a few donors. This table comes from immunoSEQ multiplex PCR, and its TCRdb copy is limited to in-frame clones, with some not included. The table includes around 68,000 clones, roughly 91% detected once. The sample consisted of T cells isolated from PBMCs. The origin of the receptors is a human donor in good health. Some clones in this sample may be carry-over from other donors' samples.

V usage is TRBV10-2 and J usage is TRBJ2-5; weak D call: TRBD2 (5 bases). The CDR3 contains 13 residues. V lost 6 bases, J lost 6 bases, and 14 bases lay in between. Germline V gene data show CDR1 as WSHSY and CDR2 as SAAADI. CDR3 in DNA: TGCGCCAGCAGCCGCAATAGGGAGAAGACCCAGTACTTC. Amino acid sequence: CASSRNREKTQYF.

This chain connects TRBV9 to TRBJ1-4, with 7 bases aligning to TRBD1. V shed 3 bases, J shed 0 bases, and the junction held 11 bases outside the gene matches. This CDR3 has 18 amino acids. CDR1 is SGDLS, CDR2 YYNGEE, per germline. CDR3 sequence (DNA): TGTGCCAGCAGCGCCTCTCGGACAGGCCCTTCAACTAATGAAAAACTGTTTTTT. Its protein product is CASSASRTGPSTNEKLFF. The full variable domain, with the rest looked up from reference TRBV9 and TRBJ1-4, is DSGVTQTPKHLITATGQRVTLRCSPRSGDLSVYWYQQSLDQGLQFLIQYYNGEERAKGNILERFSAQQFPDLHSELNLSSLELGDSALYFCASSASRTGPSTNEKLFFGSGTQLSVL.

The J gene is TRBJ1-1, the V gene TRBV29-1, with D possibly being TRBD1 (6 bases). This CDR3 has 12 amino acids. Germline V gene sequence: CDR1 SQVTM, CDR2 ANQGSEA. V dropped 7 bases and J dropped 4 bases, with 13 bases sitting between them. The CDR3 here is CSGNQGSTEAFF. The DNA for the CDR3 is TGCAGCGGGAATCAGGGGTCCACTGAAGCTTTCTTT.

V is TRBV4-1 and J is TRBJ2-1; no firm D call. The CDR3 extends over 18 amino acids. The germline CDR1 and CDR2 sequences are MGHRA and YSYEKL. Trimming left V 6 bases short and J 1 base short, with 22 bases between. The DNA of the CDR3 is TGCGCCAGCAGTCAAACACCACGAGCGAAGGATTCCTACAATGAGCAGTTCTTC. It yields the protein CASSQTPRAKDSYNEQFF.

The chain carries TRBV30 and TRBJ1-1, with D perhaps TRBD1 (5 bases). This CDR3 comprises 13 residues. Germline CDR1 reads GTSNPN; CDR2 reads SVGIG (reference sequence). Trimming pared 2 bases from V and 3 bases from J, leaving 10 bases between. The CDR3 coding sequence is TGTGCCTGGAGTTGGGGCGGTCACACTGAAGCTTTCTTT. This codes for CAWSWGGHTEAFF. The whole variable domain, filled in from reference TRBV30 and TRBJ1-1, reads SQTIHQWPATLVQPVGSPLSLECTVEGTSNPNLYWYRQAAGRGLQLLFYSVGIGQISSEVPQNLSASRPQDRQFILSSKKLLLSDSGFYLCAWSWGGHTEAFFGQGTRLTVV.

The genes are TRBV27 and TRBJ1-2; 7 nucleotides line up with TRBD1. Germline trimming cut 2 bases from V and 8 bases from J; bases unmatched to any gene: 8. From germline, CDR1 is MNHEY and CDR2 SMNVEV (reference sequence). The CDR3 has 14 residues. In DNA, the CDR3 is TGTGCCAGCAGTTTAGTGCAGGGGGTCGACGGCTACACCTTC. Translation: CASSLVQGVDGYTF.

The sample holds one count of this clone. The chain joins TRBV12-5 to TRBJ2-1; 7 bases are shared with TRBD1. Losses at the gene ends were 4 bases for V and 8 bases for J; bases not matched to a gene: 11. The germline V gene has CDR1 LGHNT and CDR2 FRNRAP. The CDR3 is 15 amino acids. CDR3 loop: CASGYSTGIAHEQFF. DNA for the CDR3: TGTGCTAGTGGTTACTCGACAGGGATAGCTCATGAGCAGTTCTTC. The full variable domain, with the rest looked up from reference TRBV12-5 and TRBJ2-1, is DARVTQTPRHKVTEMGQEVTMRCQPILGHNTVFWYRQTMMQGLELLAYFRNRAPLDDSGMPKDRFSAEMPDATLATLKIQPSEPRDSAVYFCASGYSTGIAHEQFFGPGTRLTVL.

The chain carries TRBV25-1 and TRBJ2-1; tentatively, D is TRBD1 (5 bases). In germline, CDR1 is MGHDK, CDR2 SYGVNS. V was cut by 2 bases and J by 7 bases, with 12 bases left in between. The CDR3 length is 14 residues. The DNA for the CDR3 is TGTGCCAGCAGTGAAGCCCCCAGGGCGAATGAGCAGTTCTTC. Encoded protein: CASSEAPRANEQFF.

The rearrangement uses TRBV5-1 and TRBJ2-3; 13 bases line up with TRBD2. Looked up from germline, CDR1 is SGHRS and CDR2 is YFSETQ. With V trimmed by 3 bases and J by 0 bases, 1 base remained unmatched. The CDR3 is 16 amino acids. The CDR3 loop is CASSSGLAGSTDTQYF. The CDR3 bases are TGCGCCAGCAGCTCGGGACTAGCGGGGAGCACAGATACGCAGTATTTT.

The DNA of the CDR3 is TGTGCCAGCAGCTCAGGGGGCGCGCGCACCGGGGAGCTGTTTTTT. Its translation is CASSSGGARTGELFF. This sequence joins TRBV7-9 and TRBJ2-2, with 8 bases identical to TRBD1. The CDR3 totals 15 residues. Per the germline V gene, CDR1 is SEHNR and CDR2 is FQNEAQ (reference sequence). Losses at the gene ends were 4 bases for V and 4 bases for J; bases not matched to a gene: 5.

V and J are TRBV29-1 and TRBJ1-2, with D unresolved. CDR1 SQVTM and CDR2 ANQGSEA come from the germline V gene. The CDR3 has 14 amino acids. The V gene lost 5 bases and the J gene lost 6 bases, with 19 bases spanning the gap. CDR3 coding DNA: TGCAGCGTTTCTCAAGGACTTCAACCAGATGGCTACACCTTC. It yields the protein CSVSQGLQPDGYTF.

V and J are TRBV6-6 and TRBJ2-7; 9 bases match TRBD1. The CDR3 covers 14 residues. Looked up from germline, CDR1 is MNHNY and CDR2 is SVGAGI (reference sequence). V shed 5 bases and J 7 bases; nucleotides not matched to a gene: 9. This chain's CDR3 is CASSQGQGGREQYF. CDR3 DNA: TGTGCCAGCAGTCAGGGACAGGGCGGGCGGGAGCAGTACTTC.